The rows below give T cell receptor beta chains drawn from one sample of a study of OX40 agonist ivuxolimab in advanced cancers. Sequencing used immunoSEQ multiplex PCR; TCRdb keeps in-frame clones, though not all of them. The sample includes 75,000 to 95,000 clones, 80% to 95% of them seen just once. Specimen: CD4+ or CD8+ T cells sorted from blood, collected in a trial of the OX40 agonist ivuxolimab. All receptors derive from an adult with an advanced solid tumor such as melanoma, head and neck, liver or kidney cancer. Both conserved end residues are part of each CDR3. D genes are given only for firm matches. A clone size is listed for some rows: how often the clone was seen (once, few, many), or a class if it is expanded.

d_call,v_call,clone_size,j_call,cdr3_aa,cdr3_nt
TRBD1,TRBV23-1,-,TRBJ2-2,CASSPRTGGYTGELFF,TGCGCCAGCAGTCCCCGGACAGGGGGGTACACCGGGGAGCTGTTTTTT
-,TRBV6-6,-,TRBJ1-1,CASSPGEGGTEAFF,TGTGCCAGCAGTCCAGGAGAGGGTGGCACTGAAGCTTTCTTT
TRBD2,TRBV18,-,TRBJ2-7,CASSPPEGRGLPYEQYF,TGTGCCAGCTCACCACCGGAAGGGAGGGGCCTACCCTACGAGCAGTACTTC
-,TRBV6-1,-,TRBJ2-5,CASTSFIETQYF,TGTGCCAGCACTTCATTCATAGAGACCCAGTACTTC
TRBD1,TRBV7-7,-,TRBJ2-5,CASSLGGTGGVETQYF,TGTGCTAGCAGCTTAGGTGGGACAGGGGGCGTTGAGACCCAGTACTTC
-,TRBV19,-,TRBJ2-1,CASSILAYNEQFF,TGTGCCAGTAGTATCCTAGCGTACAATGAGCAGTTCTTC
-,TRBV4-1,-,TRBJ2-7,CASSHAVAYEQYF,TGCGCCAGCAGCCATGCAGTTGCCTACGAGCAGTACTTC
TRBD1,TRBV30,-,TRBJ1-5,CAWSPGQGANQPQHF,TGTGCCTGGAGTCCGGGACAGGGCGCTAATCAGCCCCAGCATTTT
-,TRBV5-6,-,TRBJ2-7,CASSFPEAYEQYF,TGTGCCAGCAGCTTCCCAGAGGCCTACGAGCAGTACTTC
TRBD1,TRBV9,-,TRBJ1-3,CASSEGDRSPSGNTIYF,TGTGCCAGCAGCGAGGGGGACAGGTCCCCTTCTGGAAACACCATATATTTT
TRBD1,TRBV6-6,-,TRBJ1-1,CASSYAGTGGTEAFF,TGTGCCAGCAGTTACGCCGGGACAGGGGGCACTGAAGCTTTCTTT
-,TRBV9,-,TRBJ2-1,CASSVSRDSLHNEQFF,TGTGCCAGCAGCGTCTCAAGGGATTCTCTCCACAATGAGCAGTTCTTC
TRBD1,TRBV19,-,TRBJ1-5,CASSMPGQGNPQHF,TGTGCCAGTAGTATGCCGGGACAGGGGAATCCCCAGCATTTT
-,TRBV9,-,TRBJ2-3,CASSFRGGGTDTQYF,TGTGCCAGCAGCTTCAGAGGGGGGGGCACAGATACGCAGTATTTT
-,TRBV9,-,TRBJ2-1,CASSVDTYNEQFF,TGTGCCAGCAGCGTGGACACCTACAATGAGCAGTTCTTC
TRBD1,TRBV4-1,-,TRBJ2-7,CASSPRQGASYEQYF,TGCGCCAGCAGCCCCCGGCAGGGGGCATCCTACGAGCAGTACTTC
-,TRBV5-1,-,TRBJ1-2,CASSLPENYGYTF,TGCGCCAGCAGCTTGCCAGAAAACTATGGCTACACCTTC
TRBD2,TRBV6-1,-,TRBJ2-6,CASSEPPGLARSGANVLTF,TGTGCCAGCAGTGAACCCCCGGGACTAGCCCGCTCTGGGGCCAACGTCCTGACTTTC
TRBD2,TRBV9,-,TRBJ2-5,CASSVGLLAGGLQETQYF,TGTGCCAGCAGCGTAGGATTATTGGCGGGGGGGCTCCAAGAGACCCAGTACTTC
-,TRBV4-1,once,TRBJ1-1,CASSQVLGDLTEAFF,TGCGCCAGCAGCCAAGTGCTGGGGGATCTCACTGAAGCTTTCTTT